This TCR beta chain stems from a study of T cell responses to AZD1222 COVID-19 vaccine. Points from the study as a whole: Every sample of the repertoires postdated the peak T cell response. White British ancestry dominated among donors, who included more females, and clonal diversity was possibly underestimated.

TCRdb keeps only in-frame clones here, not all; method: immunoSEQ multiplex PCR. The table includes roughly 170,000 clones, approximately 91% detected once. As to this clone: Antigen specificity is unknown.

The CDR3 runs 17 residues. The germline V gene has CDR1 SGHRS and CDR2 YFSETQ. Deletions cut 0 bases from V and 3 bases from J, with 15 bases between. The receptor's source is an adult in good health. The chain uses TRBV5-1 and TRBJ1-4; a possible D gene is TRBD1 (6 bases). The sequences come from peripheral blood, collected on day 0 of AZD1222 vaccination. The CDR3 DNA reads TGCGCCAGCAGCTTGGAAGGGGGGGGCGAGTCTAATGAAAAACTGTTTTTT. This codes for CASSLEGGGESNEKLFF. Looking up the rest from reference TRBV5-1 and TRBJ1-4 gives the full variable domain: KAGVTQTPRYLIKTRGQQVTLSCSPISGHRSVSWYQQTPGQGLQFLFEYFSETQRNKGNFPGRFSGRQFSNSRSEMNVSTLELGDSALYLCASSLEGGGESNEKLFFGSGTQLSVL.